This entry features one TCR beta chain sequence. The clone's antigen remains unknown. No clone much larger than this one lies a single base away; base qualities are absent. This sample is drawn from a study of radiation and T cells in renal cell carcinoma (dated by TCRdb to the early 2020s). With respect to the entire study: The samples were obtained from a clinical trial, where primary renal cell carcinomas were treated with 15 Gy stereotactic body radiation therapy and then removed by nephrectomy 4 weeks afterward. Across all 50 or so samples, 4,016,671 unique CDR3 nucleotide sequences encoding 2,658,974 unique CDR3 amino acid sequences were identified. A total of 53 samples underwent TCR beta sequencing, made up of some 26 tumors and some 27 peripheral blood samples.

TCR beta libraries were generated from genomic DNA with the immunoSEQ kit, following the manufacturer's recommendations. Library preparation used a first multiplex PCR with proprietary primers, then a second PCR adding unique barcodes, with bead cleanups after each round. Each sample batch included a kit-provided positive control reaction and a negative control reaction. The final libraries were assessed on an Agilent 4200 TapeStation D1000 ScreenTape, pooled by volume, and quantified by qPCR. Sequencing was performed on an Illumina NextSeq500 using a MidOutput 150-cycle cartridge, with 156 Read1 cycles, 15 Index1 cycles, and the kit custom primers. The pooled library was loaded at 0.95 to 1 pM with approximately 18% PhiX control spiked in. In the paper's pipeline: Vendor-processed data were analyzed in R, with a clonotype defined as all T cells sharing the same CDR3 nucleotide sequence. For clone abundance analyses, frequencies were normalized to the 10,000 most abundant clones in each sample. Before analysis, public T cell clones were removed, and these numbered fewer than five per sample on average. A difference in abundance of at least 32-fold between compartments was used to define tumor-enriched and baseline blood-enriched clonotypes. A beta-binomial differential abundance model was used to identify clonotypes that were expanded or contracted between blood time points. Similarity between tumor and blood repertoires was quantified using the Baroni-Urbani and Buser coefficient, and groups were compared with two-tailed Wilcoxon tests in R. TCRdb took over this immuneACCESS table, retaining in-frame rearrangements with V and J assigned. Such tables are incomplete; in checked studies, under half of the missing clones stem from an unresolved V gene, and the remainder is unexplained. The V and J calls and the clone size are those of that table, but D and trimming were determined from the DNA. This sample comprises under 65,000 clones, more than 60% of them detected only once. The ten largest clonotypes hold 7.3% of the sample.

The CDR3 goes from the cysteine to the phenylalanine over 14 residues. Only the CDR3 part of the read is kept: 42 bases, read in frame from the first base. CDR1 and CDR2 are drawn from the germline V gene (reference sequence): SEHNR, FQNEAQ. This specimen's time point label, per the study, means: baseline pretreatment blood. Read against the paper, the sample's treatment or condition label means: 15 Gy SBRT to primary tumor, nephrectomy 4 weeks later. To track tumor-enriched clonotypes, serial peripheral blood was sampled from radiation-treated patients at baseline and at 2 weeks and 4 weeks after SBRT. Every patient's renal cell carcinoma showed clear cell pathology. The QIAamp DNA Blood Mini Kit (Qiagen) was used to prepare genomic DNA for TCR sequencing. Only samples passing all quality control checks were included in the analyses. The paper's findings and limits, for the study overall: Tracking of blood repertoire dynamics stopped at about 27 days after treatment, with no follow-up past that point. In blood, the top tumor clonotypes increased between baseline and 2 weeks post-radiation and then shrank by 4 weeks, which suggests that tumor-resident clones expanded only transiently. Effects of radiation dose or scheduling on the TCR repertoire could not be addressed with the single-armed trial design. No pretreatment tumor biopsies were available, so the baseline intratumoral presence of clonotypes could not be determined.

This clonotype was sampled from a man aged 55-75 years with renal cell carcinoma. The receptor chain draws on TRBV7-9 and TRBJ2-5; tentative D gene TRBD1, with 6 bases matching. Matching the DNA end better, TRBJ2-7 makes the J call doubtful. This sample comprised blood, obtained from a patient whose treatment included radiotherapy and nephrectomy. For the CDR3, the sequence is CASSLAGQIYEQYF. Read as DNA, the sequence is TGTGCCAGCAGCTTAGCTGGACAGATCTACGAGCAGTACTTC.